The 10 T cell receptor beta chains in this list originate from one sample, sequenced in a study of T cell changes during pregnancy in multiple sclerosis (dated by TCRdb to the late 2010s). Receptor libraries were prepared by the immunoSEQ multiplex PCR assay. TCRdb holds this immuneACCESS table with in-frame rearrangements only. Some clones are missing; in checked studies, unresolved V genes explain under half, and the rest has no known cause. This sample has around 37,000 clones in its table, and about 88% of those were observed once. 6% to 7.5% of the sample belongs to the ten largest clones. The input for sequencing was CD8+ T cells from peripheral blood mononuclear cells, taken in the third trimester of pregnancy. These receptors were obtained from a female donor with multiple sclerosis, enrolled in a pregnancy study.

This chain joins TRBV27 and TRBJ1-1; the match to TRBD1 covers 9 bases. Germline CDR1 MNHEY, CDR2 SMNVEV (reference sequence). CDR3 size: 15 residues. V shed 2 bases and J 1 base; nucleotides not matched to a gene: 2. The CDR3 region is CASSLDRGGNTEAFF. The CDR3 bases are TGTGCCAGCAGTTTAGACAGGGGGGGGAACACTGAAGCTTTCTTT.

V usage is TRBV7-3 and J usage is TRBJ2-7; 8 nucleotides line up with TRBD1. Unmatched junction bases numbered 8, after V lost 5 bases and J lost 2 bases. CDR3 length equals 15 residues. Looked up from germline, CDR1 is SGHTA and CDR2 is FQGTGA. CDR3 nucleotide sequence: TGTGCCAGCAGCCTGGGGGCAGGGGGCACCTACGAGCAGTACTTC. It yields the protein CASSLGAGGTYEQYF.

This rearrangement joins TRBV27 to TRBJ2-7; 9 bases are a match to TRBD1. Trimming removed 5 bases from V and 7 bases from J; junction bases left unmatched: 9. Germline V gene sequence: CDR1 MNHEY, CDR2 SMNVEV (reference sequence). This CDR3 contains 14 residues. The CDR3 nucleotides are TGTGCCAGCAGTCCCCGGGACAGGGACGGAGAGCAGTACTTC. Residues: CASSPRDRDGEQYF.

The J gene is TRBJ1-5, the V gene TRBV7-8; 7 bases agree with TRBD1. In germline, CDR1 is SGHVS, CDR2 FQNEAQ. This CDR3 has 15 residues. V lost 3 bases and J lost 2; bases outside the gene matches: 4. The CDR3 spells CASSLRGGRNQPQHF. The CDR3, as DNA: TGTGCCAGCAGCTTGAGAGGGGGCCGCAATCAGCCCCAGCATTTT. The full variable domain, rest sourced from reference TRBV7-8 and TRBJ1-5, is GAGVSQSPRYKVAKRGQDVALRCDPISGHVSLFWYQQALGQGPEFLTYFQNEAQLDKSGLPSDRFFAERPEGSVSTLKIQRTQQEDSAVYLCASSLRGGRNQPQHFGDGTRLSIL.

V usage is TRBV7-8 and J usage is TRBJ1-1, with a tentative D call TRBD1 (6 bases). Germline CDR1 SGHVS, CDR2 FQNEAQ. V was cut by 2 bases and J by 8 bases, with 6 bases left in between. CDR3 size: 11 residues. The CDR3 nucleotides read TGTGCCAGCAGCTTACAGGGGGAAGCTTTCTTT. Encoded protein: CASSLQGEAFF.

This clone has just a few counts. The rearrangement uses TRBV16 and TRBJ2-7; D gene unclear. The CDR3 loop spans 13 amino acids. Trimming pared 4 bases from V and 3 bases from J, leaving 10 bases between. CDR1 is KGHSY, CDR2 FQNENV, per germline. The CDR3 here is CASSPSAGYEQYF. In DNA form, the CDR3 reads TGTGCCAGCAGCCCTTCAGCAGGCTACGAGCAGTACTTC.

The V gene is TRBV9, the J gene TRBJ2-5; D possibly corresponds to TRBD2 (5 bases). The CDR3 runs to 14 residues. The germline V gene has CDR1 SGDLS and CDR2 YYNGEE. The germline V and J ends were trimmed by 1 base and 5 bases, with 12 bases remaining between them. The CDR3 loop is CASSVSPGDETQYF. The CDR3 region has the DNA TGTGCCAGCAGCGTATCCCCCGGGGATGAGACCCAGTACTTC.

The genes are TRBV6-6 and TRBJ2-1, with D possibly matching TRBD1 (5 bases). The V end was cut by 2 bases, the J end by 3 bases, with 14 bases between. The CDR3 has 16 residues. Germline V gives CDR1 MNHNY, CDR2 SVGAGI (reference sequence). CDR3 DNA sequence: TGTGCCAGCAGTTACCCCGACCTGGGGCTCTACAATGAGCAGTTCTTC. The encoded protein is CASSYPDLGLYNEQFF.

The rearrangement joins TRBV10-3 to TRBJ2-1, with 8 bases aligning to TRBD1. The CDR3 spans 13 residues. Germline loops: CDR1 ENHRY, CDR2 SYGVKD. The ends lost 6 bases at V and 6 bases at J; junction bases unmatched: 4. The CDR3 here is CAISLDRVNEQFF. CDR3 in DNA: TGTGCCATCAGCTTGGACAGGGTCAATGAGCAGTTCTTC.

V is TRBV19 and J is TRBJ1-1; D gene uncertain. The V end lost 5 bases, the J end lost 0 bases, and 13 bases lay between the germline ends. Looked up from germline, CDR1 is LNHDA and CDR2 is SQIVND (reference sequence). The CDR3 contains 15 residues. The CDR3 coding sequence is TGTGCCAGTAGTCTTAGAACGCCAATGAACACTGAAGCTTTCTTT. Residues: CASSLRTPMNTEAFF.